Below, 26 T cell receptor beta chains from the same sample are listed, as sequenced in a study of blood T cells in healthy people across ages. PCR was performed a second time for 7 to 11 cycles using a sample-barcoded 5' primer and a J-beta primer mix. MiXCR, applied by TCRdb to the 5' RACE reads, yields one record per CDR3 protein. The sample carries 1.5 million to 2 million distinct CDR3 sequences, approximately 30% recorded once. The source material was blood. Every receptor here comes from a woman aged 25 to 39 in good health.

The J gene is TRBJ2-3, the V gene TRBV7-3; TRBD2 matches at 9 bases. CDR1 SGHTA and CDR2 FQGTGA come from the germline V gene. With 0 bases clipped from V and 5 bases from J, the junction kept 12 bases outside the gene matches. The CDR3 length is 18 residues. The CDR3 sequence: CASSLTGGGSGGLDTQYF. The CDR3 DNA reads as TGTGCCAGCAGCTTAACCGGAGGCGGAAGCGGGGGGTTAGATACGCAGTATTTT.

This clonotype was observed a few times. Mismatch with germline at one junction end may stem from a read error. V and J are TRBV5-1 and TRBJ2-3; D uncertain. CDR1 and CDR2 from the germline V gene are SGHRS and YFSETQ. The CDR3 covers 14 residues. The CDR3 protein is CAGSLLVDTDTQYF. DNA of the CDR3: TGCGCCGGCAGCTTGTTGGTAGACACAGATACGCAGTATTTT.

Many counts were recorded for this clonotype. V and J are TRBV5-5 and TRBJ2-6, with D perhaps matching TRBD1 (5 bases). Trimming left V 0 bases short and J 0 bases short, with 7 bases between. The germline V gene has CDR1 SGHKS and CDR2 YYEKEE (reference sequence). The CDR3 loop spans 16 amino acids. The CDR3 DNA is TGTGCCAGCAGCTTGGGACAGCCCTCTGGGGCCAACGTCCTGACTTTC. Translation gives CASSLGQPSGANVLTF.

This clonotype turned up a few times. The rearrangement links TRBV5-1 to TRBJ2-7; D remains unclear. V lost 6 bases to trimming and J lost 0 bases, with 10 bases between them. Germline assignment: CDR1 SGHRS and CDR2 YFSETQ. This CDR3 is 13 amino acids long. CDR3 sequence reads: CASTPTGSYEQYF. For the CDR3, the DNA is TGCGCCAGCACCCCGACTGGCTCCTACGAGCAGTACTTC.

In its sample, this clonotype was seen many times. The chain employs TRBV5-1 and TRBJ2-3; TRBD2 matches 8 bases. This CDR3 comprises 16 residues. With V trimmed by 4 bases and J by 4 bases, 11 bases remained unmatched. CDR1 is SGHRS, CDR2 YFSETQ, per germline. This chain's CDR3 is CASSPGRAGGADTQYF. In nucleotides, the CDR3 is TGCGCCAGCAGCCCCGGCCGGGCGGGAGGAGCAGATACGCAGTATTTT.

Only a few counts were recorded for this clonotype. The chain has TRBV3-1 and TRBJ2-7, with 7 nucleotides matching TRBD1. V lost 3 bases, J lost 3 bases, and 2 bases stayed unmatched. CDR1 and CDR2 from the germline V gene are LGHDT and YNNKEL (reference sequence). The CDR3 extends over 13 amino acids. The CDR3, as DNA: TGTGCCAGCAGCCAGGACAGGTTCTACGAGCAGTACTTC. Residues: CASSQDRFYEQYF.

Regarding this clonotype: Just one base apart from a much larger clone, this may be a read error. CDR3 sequence reads: CVSSFSGLAVETQYF. In nucleotides, the CDR3 is TGTGTCAGCAGTTTTTCCGGACTAGCGGTAGAGACCCAGTACTTC. The rearrangement uses TRBV6-2 or TRBV6-3 and TRBJ2-5, with 10 bases identical to TRBD2. Germline loops: CDR1 MNHEY, CDR2 SVGEGT. CDR3 length equals 15 residues.

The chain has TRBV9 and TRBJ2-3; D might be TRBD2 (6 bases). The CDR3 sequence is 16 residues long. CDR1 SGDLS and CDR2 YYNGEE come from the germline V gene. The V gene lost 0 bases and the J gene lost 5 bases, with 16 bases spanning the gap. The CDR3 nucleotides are TGTGCCAGCAGCGTAGGTATAGCGGAGACAGTAGATACGCAGTATTTT. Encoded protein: CASSVGIAETVDTQYF.

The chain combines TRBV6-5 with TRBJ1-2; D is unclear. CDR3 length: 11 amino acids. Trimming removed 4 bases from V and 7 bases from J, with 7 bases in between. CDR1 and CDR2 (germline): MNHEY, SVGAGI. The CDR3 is CASSSRFGYTF. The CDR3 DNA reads TGTGCCAGCAGTTCCAGGTTTGGCTACACCTTC.

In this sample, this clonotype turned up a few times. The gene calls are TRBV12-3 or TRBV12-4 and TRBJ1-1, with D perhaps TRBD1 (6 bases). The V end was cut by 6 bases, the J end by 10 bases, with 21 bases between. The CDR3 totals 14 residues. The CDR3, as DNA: TGTGCCAGCAGCCTAACCGGGGGGGCATCTCTAGCTTTCTTT. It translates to CASSLTGGASLAFF.

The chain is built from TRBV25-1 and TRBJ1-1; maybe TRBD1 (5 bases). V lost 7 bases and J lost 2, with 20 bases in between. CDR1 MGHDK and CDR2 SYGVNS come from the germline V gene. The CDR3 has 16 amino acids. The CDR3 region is CASKALAGRSNTEAFF. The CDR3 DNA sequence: TGTGCCAGCAAGGCGTTGGCAGGGCGGTCTAACACTGAAGCTTTCTTT.

This chain's CDR3 is CASSFSGGDYGYTF. CDR3 bases: TGTGCCAGCAGTTTTAGTGGAGGGGACTATGGCTACACCTTC. The genes are TRBV27 and TRBJ1-2, with a tentative D call TRBD1 (5 bases). Germline CDR1 is MNHEY and CDR2 is SMNVEV (reference sequence). This CDR3 region has 14 residues. V was pared by 3 bases and J by 3 bases, with 11 bases between.

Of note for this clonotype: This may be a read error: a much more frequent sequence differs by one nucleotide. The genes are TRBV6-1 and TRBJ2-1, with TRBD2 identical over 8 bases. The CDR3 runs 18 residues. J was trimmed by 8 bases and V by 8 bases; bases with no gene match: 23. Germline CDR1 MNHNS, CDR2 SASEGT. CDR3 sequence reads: CASLKKRSGLAGSDEQFF. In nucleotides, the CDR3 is TGTGCCAGCTTAAAGAAAAGATCTGGACTAGCAGGTAGCGATGAGCAGTTCTTC.

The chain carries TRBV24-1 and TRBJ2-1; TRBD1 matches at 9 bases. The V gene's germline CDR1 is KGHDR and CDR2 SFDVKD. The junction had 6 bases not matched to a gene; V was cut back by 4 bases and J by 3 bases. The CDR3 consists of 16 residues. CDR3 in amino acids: CATSDSGTGIYNEQFF. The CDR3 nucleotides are TGTGCCACCAGTGACTCCGGGACAGGGATCTACAATGAGCAGTTCTTC.

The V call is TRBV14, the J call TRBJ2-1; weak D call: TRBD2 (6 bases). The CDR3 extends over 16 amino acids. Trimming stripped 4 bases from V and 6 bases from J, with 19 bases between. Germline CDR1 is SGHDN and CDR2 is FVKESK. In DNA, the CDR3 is TGTGCCAGCAGCCCGCGTGGCGGGGTTCTGGCCAATGAGCAGTTCTTC. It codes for CASSPRGGVLANEQFF.

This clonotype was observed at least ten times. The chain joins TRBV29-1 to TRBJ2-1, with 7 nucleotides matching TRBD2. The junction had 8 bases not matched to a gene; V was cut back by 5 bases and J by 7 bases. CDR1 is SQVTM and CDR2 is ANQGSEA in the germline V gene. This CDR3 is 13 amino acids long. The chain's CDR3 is CSVLRGEKNEQFF. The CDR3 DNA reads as TGCAGCGTTCTCCGGGGGGAGAAAAATGAGCAGTTCTTC.

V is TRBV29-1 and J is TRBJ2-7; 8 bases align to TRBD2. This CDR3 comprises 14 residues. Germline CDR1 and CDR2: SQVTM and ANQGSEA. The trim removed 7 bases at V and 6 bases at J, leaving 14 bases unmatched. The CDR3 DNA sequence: TGCAGCGCTTCCCCGGGAGGGCCTTCTCTCGAGCAGTACTTC. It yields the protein CSASPGGPSLEQYF.

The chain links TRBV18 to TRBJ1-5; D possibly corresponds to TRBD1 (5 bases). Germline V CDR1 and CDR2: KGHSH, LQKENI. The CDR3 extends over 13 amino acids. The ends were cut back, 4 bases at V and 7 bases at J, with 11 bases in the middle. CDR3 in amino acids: CASSRGELQPQHF. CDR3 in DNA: TGTGCCAGCTCACGGGGGGAACTCCAGCCCCAGCATTTT.

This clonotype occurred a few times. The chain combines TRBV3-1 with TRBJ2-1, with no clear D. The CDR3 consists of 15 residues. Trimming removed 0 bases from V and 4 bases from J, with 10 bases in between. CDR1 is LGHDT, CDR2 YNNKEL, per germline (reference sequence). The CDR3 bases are TGTGCCAGCAGCCAAGAACAGAATTTATACAATGAGCAGTTCTTC. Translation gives CASSQEQNLYNEQFF.

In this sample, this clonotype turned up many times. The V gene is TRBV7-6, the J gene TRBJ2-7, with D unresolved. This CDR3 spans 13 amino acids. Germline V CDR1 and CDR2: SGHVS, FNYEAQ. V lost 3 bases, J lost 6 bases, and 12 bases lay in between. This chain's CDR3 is CASSLSPGLEQYF. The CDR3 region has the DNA TGTGCCAGCAGCTTGTCCCCGGGTCTCGAGCAGTACTTC.

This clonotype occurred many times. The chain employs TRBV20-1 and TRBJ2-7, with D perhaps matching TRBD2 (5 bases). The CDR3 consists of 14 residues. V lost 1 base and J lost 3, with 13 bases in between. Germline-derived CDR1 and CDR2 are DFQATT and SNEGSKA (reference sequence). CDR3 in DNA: TGCAGTGCTAGAGGCCGAGGGCCTATCTACGAGCAGTACTTC. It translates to CSARGRGPIYEQYF.

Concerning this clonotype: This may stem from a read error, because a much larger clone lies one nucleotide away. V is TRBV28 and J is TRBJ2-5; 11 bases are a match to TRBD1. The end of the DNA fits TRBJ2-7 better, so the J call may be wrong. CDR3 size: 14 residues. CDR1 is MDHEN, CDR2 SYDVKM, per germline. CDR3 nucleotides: TGTGTCAGCATGGACAGGGGGCTTACCTACGAGCAGTACTTC. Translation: CVSMDRGLTYEQYF.

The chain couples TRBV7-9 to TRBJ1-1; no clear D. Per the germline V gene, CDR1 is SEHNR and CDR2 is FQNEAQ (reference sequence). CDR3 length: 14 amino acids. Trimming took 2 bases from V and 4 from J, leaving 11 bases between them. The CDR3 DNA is TGTGCCAGCAGCTTAATGCAAGGTGCCACTGAAGCTTTCTTT. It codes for CASSLMQGATEAFF.

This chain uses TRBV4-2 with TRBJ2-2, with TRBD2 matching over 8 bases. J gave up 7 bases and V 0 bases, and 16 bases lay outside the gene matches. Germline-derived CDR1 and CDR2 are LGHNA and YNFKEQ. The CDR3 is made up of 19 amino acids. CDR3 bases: TGTGCCAGCAGCCAAGAGGTTAGGTACCGGGGGGGCCAGATCGGGGAGCTGTTTTTT. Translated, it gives CASSQEVRYRGGQIGELFF.

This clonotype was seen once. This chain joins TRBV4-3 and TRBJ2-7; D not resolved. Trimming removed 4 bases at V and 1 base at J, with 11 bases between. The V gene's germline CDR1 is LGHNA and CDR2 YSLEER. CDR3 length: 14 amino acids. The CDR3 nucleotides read TGCGCCAGCAGCCGCGAGGCAGGTTCCTACGAGCAGTACTTC. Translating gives CASSREAGSYEQYF.

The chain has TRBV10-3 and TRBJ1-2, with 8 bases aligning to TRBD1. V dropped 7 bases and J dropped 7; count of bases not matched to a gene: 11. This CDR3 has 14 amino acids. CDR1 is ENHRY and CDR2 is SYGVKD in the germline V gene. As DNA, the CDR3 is TGTGCCATCACTGACTCAGGGGGCTGGAGTGGCTACACCTTC. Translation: CAITDSGGWSGYTF.